At least ten counts were recorded for the clone carrying this T cell receptor beta chain. With 4 bases removed from V and 0 bases from J, the gap between germline ends came to 6 bases. This CDR3 has 12 amino acids. CDR1 SQVTM and CDR2 ANQGSEA come from the germline V gene. These data originate in a study of human T cells and chemical hapten exposure. Time point described: healthy volunteer bleed at 6 weeks. Before extraction, the whole blood was not fractionated, and total RNA was taken from it. From the RACE reads, TCRdb called clonotypes with MiXCR, one entry per CDR3 protein. The table lists about 77,000 distinct CDR3 sequences, around 9.4% of them singletons.

This TCR came from a female donor in good health. Some clones in this sample may be carry-over from other donors' samples. Material: whole blood. The rearrangement joins TRBV29-1 to TRBJ1-1; no clear D. The CDR3 region is CSVGSLNTEAFF. CDR3 coding DNA: TGCAGCGTTGGCAGCCTGAACACTGAAGCTTTCTTT.